Sequencing of this T cell receptor (beta chain) was carried out in a study of cytomegalovirus exposure and HLA in healthy donors. Study summary: It was reported in a later analysis that the same platform had been used for the 120 validation repertoires as for the roughly 670 first-cohort repertoires.

There are 14 residues in the CDR3. Germline assignment: CDR1 SGHNT and CDR2 YYREEE (reference sequence). The V and J ends lost 7 bases and 4 bases, in that order; junction bases with no gene match: 8. Generated by immunoSEQ multiplex PCR, the TCRdb table keeps only in-frame clones and is missing some. The sample records some 170,000 clones, around nine tenths being singletons. The chain combines TRBV5-4 with TRBJ1-1; 9 bases are shared with TRBD1. The clonotype comes from a woman in her 30s in good health and CMV-seronegative. Specimen: PBMCs. The CDR3 DNA reads as TGTGCCAGCGGCTACCGGGACAGGGTCACTGAAGCTTTCTTT. Amino acids: CASGYRDRVTEAFF.